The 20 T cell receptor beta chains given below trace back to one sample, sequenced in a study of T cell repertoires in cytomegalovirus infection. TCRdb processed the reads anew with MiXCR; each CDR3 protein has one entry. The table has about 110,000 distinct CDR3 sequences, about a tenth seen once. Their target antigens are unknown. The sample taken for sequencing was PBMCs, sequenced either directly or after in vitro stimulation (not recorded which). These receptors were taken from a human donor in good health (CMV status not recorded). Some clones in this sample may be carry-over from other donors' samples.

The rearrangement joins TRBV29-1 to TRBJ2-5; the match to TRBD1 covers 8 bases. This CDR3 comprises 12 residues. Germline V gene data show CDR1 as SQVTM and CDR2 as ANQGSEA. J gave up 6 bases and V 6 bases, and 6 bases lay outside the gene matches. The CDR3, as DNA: TGCAGCGTCCTGTCAGGGGGCCAGACCCAGTACTTC. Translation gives CSVLSGGQTQYF.

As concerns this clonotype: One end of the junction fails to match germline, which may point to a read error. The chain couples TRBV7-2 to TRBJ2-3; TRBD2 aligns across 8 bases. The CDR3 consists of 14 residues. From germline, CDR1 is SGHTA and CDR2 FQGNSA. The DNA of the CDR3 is TGTGCCAGCGGCTTAGCGGGAAGGTCAGATACGCAGTATTTT. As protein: CASGLAGRSDTQYF.

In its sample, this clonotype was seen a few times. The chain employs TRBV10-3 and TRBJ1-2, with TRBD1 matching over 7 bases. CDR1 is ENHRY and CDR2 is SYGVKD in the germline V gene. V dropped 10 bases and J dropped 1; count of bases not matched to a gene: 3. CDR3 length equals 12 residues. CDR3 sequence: CATRDSNYGYTF. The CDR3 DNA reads TGTGCCACCAGGGACAGTAACTATGGCTACACCTTC.

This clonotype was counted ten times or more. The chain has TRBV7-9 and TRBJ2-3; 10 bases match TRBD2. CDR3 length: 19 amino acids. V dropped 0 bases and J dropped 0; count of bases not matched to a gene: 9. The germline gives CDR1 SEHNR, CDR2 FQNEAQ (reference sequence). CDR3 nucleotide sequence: TGTGCCAGCAGCTTAGCCTCCGCTACTAGCGGGACTAGCACAGATACGCAGTATTTT. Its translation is CASSLASATSGTSTDTQYF.

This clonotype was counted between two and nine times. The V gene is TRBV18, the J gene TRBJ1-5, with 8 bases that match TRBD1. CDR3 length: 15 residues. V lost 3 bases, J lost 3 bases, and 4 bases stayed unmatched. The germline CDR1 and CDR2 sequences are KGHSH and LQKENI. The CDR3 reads CASSPLQGVNQPQHF. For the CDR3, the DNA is TGTGCCAGCTCACCTCTACAGGGGGTCAATCAGCCCCAGCATTTT.

CDR3 coding DNA: TGTGCCAGCAGCTTAGTGTTTCAGATGGGGTACGAGCAGTACTTC. Translation: CASSLVFQMGYEQYF. The chain combines TRBV11-2 with TRBJ2-7; D is unclear. Germline V gene lookup returns CDR1 SGHAT and CDR2 FQNNGV. Trimming removed 1 base at V and 4 bases at J, with 14 bases between. The CDR3 spans 15 residues.

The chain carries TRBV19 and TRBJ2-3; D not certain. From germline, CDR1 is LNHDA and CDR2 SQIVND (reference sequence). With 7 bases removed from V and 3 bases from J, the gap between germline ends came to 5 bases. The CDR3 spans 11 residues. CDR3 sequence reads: CASTDTDTQYF. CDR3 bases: TGTGCCAGTACGGATACAGATACGCAGTATTTT.

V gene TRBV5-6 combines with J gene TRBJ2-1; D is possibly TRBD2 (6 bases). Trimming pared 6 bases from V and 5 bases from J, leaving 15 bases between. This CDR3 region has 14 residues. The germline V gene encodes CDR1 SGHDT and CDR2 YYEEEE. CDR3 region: CASIGLAGNNEQFF. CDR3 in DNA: TGTGCCAGCATCGGCCTGGCGGGAAACAATGAGCAGTTCTTC.

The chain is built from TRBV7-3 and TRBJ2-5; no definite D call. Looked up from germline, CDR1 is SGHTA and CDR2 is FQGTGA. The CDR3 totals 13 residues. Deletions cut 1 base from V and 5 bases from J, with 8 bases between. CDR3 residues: CASSLNLGETQYF. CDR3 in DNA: TGTGCCAGCAGCTTAAACTTGGGGGAGACCCAGTACTTC.

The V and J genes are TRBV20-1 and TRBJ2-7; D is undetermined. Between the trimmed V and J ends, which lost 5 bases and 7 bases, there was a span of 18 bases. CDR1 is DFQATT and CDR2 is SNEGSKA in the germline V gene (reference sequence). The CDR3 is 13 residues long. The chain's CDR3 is CSALLPIVGEQYF. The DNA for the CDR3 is TGCAGTGCTCTACTTCCTATCGTGGGGGAGCAGTACTTC.

In DNA form, the CDR3 reads TGTGCCAGCAGCTCGGGATCGCGGTCCCAAGAGACCCAGTACTTC. It codes for CASSSGSRSQETQYF. The V call is TRBV7-2, the J call TRBJ2-5, with D possibly matching TRBD2 (5 bases). Germline-derived CDR1 and CDR2 are SGHTA and FQGNSA. Trimming took off 4 bases at V and 1 base at J, with 13 bases between the two ends. CDR3 length: 15 residues.

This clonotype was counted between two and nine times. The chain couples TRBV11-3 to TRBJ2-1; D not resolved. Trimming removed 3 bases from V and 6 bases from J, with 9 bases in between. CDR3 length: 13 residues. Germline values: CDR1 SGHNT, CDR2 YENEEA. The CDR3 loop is CASSFPWGNEQFF. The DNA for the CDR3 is TGTGCCAGCAGCTTCCCCTGGGGCAATGAGCAGTTCTTC.

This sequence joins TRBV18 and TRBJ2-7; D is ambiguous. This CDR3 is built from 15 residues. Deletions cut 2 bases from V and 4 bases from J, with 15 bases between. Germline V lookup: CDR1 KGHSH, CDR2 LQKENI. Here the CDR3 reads CASSPKLSRVYEQYV. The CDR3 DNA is TGTGCCAGCTCACCAAAATTAAGTAGAGTGTACGAGCAGTACGTC.

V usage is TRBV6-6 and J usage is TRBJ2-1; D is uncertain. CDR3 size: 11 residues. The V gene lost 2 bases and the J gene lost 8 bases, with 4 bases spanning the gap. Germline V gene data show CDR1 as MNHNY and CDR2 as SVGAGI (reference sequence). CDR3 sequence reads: CASSYEDEQFF. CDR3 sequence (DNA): TGTGCCAGCAGTTACGAGGATGAGCAGTTCTTC.

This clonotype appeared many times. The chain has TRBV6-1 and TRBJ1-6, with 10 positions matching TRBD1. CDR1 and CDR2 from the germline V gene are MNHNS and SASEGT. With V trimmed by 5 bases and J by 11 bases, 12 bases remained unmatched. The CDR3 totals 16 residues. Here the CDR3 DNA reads TGTGCCAGCAGTCAAAACGCGGACAGGGGGGTTACACCCCTCCACTTT. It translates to CASSQNADRGVTPLHF.

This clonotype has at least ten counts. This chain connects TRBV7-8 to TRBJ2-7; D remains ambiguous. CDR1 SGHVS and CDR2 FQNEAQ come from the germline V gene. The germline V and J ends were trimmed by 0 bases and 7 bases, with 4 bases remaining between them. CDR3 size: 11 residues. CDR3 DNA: TGTGCCAGCAGCTTAGCTGAGGAGCAGTACGTC. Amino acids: CASSLAEEQYV.

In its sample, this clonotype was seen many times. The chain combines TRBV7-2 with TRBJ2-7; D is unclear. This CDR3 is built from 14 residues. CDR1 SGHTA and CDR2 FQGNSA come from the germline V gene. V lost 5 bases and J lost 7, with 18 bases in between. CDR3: CASSRTLLIREQYF. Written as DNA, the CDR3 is TGTGCCAGCAGCCGAACCCTCCTAATACGAGAGCAGTACTTC.

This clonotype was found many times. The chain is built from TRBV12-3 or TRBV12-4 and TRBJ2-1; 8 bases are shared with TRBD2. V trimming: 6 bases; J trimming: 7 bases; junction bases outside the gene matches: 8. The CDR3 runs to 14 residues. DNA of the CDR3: TGTGCCAGCAGCCCCGGGAGGGCCTGGAATGAGCAGTTCTTC. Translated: CASSPGRAWNEQFF.

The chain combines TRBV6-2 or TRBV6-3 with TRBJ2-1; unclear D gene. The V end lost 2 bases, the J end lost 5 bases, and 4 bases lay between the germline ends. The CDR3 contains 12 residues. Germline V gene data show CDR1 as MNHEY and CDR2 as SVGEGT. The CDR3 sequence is CASSYTDNEQFF. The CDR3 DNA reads TGTGCCAGCAGTTACACAGACAATGAGCAGTTCTTC.

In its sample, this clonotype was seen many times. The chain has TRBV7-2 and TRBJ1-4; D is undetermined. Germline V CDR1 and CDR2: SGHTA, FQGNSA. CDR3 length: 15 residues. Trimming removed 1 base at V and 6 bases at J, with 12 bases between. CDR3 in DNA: TGTGCCAGCAGCTTAGGCACAAGGGTCTATGAAAAACTGTTTTTT. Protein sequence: CASSLGTRVYEKLFF. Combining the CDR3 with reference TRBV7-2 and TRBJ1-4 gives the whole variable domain GAGVSQSPSNKVTEKGKDVELRCDPISGHTALYWYRQSLGQGLEFLIYFQGNSAPDKSGLPSDRFSAERTGGSVSTLTIQRTQQEDSAVYLCASSLGTRVYEKLFFGSGTQLSVL.